The clone carrying this TCR beta chain was found a few times. One end of the junction does not line up with germline, which may come from a read error. The CDR3 totals 15 residues. Per the germline V gene, CDR1 is SEHNR and CDR2 is FQNEAQ (reference sequence). The data were taken from a study of blood T cells in healthy people across ages. The use of a sample-barcoded 5' primer and a J-beta primer mix characterized a second PCR of roughly 7 to 11 cycles. MiXCR, run by TCRdb on the 5' RACE reads, gives a single entry per CDR3 protein. The sample records 2 million or so distinct CDR3 sequences, approximately 50% being singletons.

This sequence originates from a woman aged 40 to 55 in good health. The sequenced sample was blood. This chain connects TRBV7-9 to TRBJ2-1, with TRBD2 matching 14 bases. CDR3 in amino acids: CASSLTSGGAYEQFF. In nucleotides, the CDR3 is TGCGCCAGCAGCTTGACTAGCGGGGGGGCCTATGAGCAGTTCTTC.